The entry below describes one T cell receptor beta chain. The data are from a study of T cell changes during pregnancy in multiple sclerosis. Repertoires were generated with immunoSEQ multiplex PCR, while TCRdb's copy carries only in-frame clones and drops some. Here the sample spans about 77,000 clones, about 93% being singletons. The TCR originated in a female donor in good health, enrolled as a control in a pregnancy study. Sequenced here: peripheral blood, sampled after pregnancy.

CDR3 protein: CASNIGLAEVTDTQYF. CDR3 nucleotide sequence: TGTGCCAGTAACATTGGACTAGCGGAGGTCACAGATACGCAGTATTTT. This chain links TRBV19 with TRBJ2-3; 10 nucleotides line up with TRBD2. CDR1 is LNHDA and CDR2 is SQIVND in the germline V gene (reference sequence). The CDR3 has 16 amino acids. V gave up 7 bases and J gave up 2 bases; unmatched junction bases: 9.